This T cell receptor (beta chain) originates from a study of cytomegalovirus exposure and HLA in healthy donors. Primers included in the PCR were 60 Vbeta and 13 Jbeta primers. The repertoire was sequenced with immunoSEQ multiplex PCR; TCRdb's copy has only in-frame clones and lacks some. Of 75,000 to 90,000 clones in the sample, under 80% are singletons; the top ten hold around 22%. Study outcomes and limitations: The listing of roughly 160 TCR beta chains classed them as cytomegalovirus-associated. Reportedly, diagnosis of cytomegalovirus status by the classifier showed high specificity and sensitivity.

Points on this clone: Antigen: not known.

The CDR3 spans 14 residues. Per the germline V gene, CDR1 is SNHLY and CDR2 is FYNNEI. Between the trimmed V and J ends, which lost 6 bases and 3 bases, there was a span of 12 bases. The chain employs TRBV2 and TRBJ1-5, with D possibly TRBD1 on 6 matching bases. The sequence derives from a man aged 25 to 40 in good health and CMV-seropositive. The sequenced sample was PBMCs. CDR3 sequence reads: CASRDSSDNQPQHF. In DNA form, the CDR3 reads TGTGCCAGCAGGGACAGTTCAGACAATCAGCCCCAGCATTTT.